This T cell receptor beta chain derives from a study of OX40 agonist ivuxolimab in advanced cancers. Trimming pared 3 bases from V and 4 bases from J, leaving 4 bases between. Germline lookup yields CDR1 ENHRY and CDR2 SYGVKD. The CDR3 is 12 residues long. Produced via immunoSEQ multiplex PCR; TCRdb's table is partial and in-frame only. This table holds under 80,000 clones, roughly 90% found once. This clone was picked up a small number of times. The TCR originated in an adult with an advanced solid tumor such as melanoma, head and neck, liver or kidney cancer. The chain recombines TRBV10-3 with TRBJ1-5, with D hard to call. The sequencing here drew on CD4+ or CD8+ T cells sorted from blood, taken in a trial of the OX40 agonist ivuxolimab. CDR3 loop: CAISDVNQPQHF. The CDR3 nucleotides read TGTGCCATCAGTGACGTGAATCAGCCCCAGCATTTT.